A single sample is the source of the 32 T cell receptor beta chains below, sequenced in a study of blood T cell repertoires in COVID-19. Assay used: immunoSEQ multiplex PCR; TCRdb lists only in-frame clones, some missing. This sample yields about 260,000 clones, of which approximately 88% are seen a single time; around 3.2% belongs to the top ten. Sequences were obtained from PBMCs or T cells enriched from blood (not recorded which). The receptors shown here come from a woman between 35 and 50 years old who had been exposed to COVID-19.

V gene TRBV18 combines with J gene TRBJ1-5, with a tentative D call TRBD1 (5 bases). The CDR3 length is 16 residues. V shed 3 bases and J shed 1 base, with 13 bases lying between them. Germline V gene data show CDR1 as KGHSH and CDR2 as LQKENI. The CDR3 bases are TGTGCCAGCTCACCGCGGGGCACGGGGAGCAATCAGCCCCAGCATTTT. Its protein product is CASSPRGTGSNQPQHF.

Of note for this clone: The same CDR3 can be traced to other DNA sequences in this sample. CDR3: CASSFQGYGYTF. The CDR3 DNA sequence: TGTGCCAGCAGCTTTCAGGGCTATGGCTACACCTTC. The V gene is TRBV12-3 or TRBV12-4, the J gene TRBJ1-2; tentative D call: TRBD1 (5 bases). CDR3 length: 12 amino acids. Trimming cost V 6 bases and J 4 bases, with 9 bases left between them.

The gene calls are TRBV11-3 and TRBJ1-2; possible D gene TRBD1, 5 bases. Germline CDR1 SGHNT, CDR2 YENEEA. The CDR3 spans 12 residues. The germline V and J ends were trimmed by 5 bases and 4 bases, with 8 bases remaining between them. The CDR3 loop reads CASSGGVYGYTF. CDR3 nucleotide sequence: TGTGCCAGCAGCGGAGGGGTCTATGGCTACACCTTC. Using reference TRBV11-3 and TRBJ1-2 for the parts outside the CDR3, the full variable domain is EAGVVQSPRYKIIEKKQPVAFWCNPISGHNTLYWYLQNLGQGPELLIRYENEEAVDDSQLPKDRFSAERLKGVDSTLKIQPAELGDSAVYLCASSGGVYGYTFGSGTRLTVV.

As concerns this clone: The sample carries other DNA sequences with the same CDR3. The rearrangement links TRBV18 to TRBJ1-2; weak D call: TRBD1 (6 bases). The CDR3 has 13 residues. Trimming took off 0 bases at V and 7 bases at J, with 9 bases between the two ends. The germline gives CDR1 KGHSH, CDR2 LQKENI. This CDR3 is CASSPPSGVGYTF. CDR3 DNA sequence: TGTGCCAGCTCACCACCGTCAGGGGTTGGCTACACCTTC.

V and J are TRBV7-2 and TRBJ1-1, with D tentatively TRBD1 (5 bases). With 3 bases removed from V and 4 bases from J, the gap between germline ends came to 9 bases. Germline V gives CDR1 SGHTA, CDR2 FQGNSA. This CDR3 has 13 amino acids. The CDR3 is CASSFRGTTEAFF. CDR3 sequence (DNA): TGTGCCAGCAGCTTTCGGGGGACCACTGAAGCTTTCTTT.

This clone was seen only once. The chain uses TRBV27 and TRBJ2-3; no firm D call. This CDR3 has 13 amino acids. The germline V gene encodes CDR1 MNHEY and CDR2 SMNVEV (reference sequence). V was cut by 1 base and J by 3 bases, with 5 bases left in between. CDR3 DNA sequence: TGTGCCAGCAGTTTATGGCAAACAGATACGCAGTATTTT. Protein product: CASSLWQTDTQYF.

The CDR3 bases are TGTGCCAGCAGCCAGCAGGGAGGCACTGAAGCTTTCTTT. Translating gives CASSQQGGTEAFF. The rearrangement joins TRBV7-3 to TRBJ1-1, with a weak D call TRBD1 (5 bases). CDR3 length: 13 residues. Deletions cut 5 bases from V and 4 bases from J, with 11 bases between. The germline gives CDR1 SGHTA, CDR2 FQGTGA.

V is TRBV4-3 and J is TRBJ1-2; 7 bases fit TRBD1. The CDR3 is 15 amino acids. In germline, CDR1 is LGHNA, CDR2 YSLEER. J gave up 3 bases and V 2 bases, and 6 bases lay outside the gene matches. The chain's CDR3 is CASSQTGVPYYGYTF. The CDR3 DNA sequence: TGCGCCAGCAGCCAAACAGGGGTTCCCTACTATGGCTACACCTTC.

In this sample, this clone turned up once. The CDR3 spells CATCRDRGVYEQYV. The CDR3, as DNA: TGCGCCACCTGCCGGGACAGGGGGGTTTACGAGCAGTACGTC. This rearrangement joins TRBV10-1 to TRBJ2-7; 11 bases line up with TRBD1. Looked up from germline, CDR1 is WNHNN and CDR2 is SYGVQD (reference sequence). The CDR3 consists of 14 residues. The V and J ends lost 10 bases and 4 bases, in that order; junction bases with no gene match: 9.

The chain has TRBV7-3 and TRBJ2-5; no clear D gene. CDR1 SGHTA and CDR2 FQGTGA come from the germline V gene. This CDR3 region has 13 residues. V lost 5 bases to trimming and J lost 7 bases, with 14 bases between them. CDR3 nucleotide sequence: TGTGCCAGCAGCAAGGAGAGAGGTGCGACCCAGTACTTC. The encoded protein is CASSKERGATQYF.

The CDR3 is CAGQFGTLSEKLFF. The DNA of the CDR3 is TGTGCCGGACAATTCGGGACACTAAGTGAAAAACTGTTTTTT. This chain links TRBV30 with TRBJ1-4; perhaps TRBD1 as D (6 bases). Trimming cost V 8 bases and J 7 bases, with 20 bases left between them. Germline V lookup: CDR1 GTSNPN, CDR2 SVGIG (reference sequence). The CDR3 is made up of 14 amino acids.

V usage is TRBV28 and J usage is TRBJ2-7; 9 positions match TRBD1. Trimming took 3 bases from V and 4 from J; bases not matched to a gene: 13. The germline gives CDR1 MDHEN, CDR2 SYDVKM. The CDR3 sequence is 17 residues long. The CDR3 region has the DNA TGTGCCAGCAGTTTGGCGGGACTTGGGACAGGGTCTTACGAGCAGTACTTC. It yields the protein CASSLAGLGTGSYEQYF.

V and J are TRBV4-3 and TRBJ1-2; D ambiguous. This CDR3 comprises 16 residues. V dropped 1 base and J dropped 0 bases, with 12 bases sitting between them. Germline V gene lookup returns CDR1 LGHNA and CDR2 YSLEER. In DNA form, the CDR3 reads TGCGCCAGCAGCCAAGCCACCCAGATTTCTAACTATGGCTACACCTTC. Encoded protein: CASSQATQISNYGYTF.

V usage is TRBV5-4 and J usage is TRBJ2-7; TRBD2 agrees at 7 bases. This CDR3 is built from 13 residues. CDR1 is SGHNT and CDR2 is YYREEE in the germline V gene (reference sequence). V lost 7 bases and J lost 4; bases outside the gene matches: 8. This CDR3 is CASAMDGRYEQYV. The CDR3 DNA reads TGTGCCAGCGCGATGGACGGGAGGTACGAGCAGTACGTC.

This clone was observed once. The V call is TRBV11-3, the J call TRBJ2-5; D is perhaps TRBD1 (5 bases). V gave up 6 bases and J gave up 5 bases, with 7 bases separating them. The germline CDR1 and CDR2 sequences are SGHNT and YENEEA. The CDR3 is made up of 11 amino acids. The CDR3 region is CASRQGETQYF. The CDR3 coding sequence is TGTGCCAGCAGGCAGGGTGAGACCCAGTACTTC.

As regards this clone: At the DNA level, this CDR3 is encoded by other sequences in the same sample as well. The chain employs TRBV27 and TRBJ2-3; possible D gene TRBD2, 5 bases. This CDR3 spans 14 amino acids. Trimming removed 0 bases at V and 4 bases at J, with 8 bases between. Germline loops: CDR1 MNHEY, CDR2 SMNVEV (reference sequence). CDR3: CASSLSAGADTQYF. As DNA, the CDR3 is TGTGCCAGCAGTTTATCGGCCGGGGCAGATACGCAGTATTTT.

The chain links TRBV28 to TRBJ2-2; a weak D match, TRBD2 (5 bases). The V gene's germline CDR1 is MDHEN and CDR2 SYDVKM. V was clipped by 5 bases and J by 6 bases, with 16 bases between them. This CDR3 region has 15 residues. CDR3 amino acids: CASSLTGIYAGELFF. Written as DNA, the CDR3 is TGTGCCAGCAGTCTAACCGGGATTTACGCCGGGGAGCTGTTTTTT.

The genes are TRBV9 and TRBJ2-1; possibly TRBD1 for D (5 bases). Deletions cut 2 bases from V and 10 bases from J, with 22 bases between. The germline gives CDR1 SGDLS, CDR2 YYNGEE. This CDR3 has 16 residues. The CDR3 DNA follows: TGTGCCAGCAGCGTTGAGGTTGCAGGGCGGAGAGGCGAGCAGTTCTTC. Residues: CASSVEVAGRRGEQFF.

The chain has TRBV19 and TRBJ2-1, with D possibly being TRBD1 (6 bases). CDR1 is LNHDA, CDR2 SQIVND, per germline (reference sequence). This CDR3 has 15 amino acids. V gave up 6 bases and J gave up 4 bases, with 16 bases separating them. CDR3 nucleotides: TGTGCCAGTAGCCGTCCTGTCAGGGGTTACAATGAGCAGTTCTTC. This codes for CASSRPVRGYNEQFF.

This chain joins TRBV12-3 or TRBV12-4 and TRBJ2-5; D unclear. This CDR3 has 13 residues. V lost 5 bases and J lost 5, with 12 bases in between. The chain's CDR3 is CASSTRIEETQYF. In DNA form, the CDR3 reads TGTGCCAGCAGTACGCGGATCGAGGAGACCCAGTACTTC.

This sequence joins TRBV11-3 and TRBJ1-1; D might be TRBD1 (6 bases). This CDR3 is built from 13 residues. Germline V gene lookup returns CDR1 SGHNT and CDR2 YENEEA. V lost 3 bases, J lost 5 bases, and 10 bases lay in between. The CDR3 DNA reads as TGTGCCAGCAGCTTTGCAACAGGGACTGAAGCTTTCTTT. It encodes CASSFATGTEAFF.

The chain has TRBV11-1 and TRBJ1-2; D remains ambiguous. This CDR3 is built from 13 residues. Trimming pared 1 base from V and 4 bases from J, leaving 7 bases between. CDR1 and CDR2 from the germline V gene are SGHAT and FQDESV (reference sequence). The CDR3 is CASSLDGVYGYTF. The CDR3 region has the DNA TGTGCCAGCAGCTTAGACGGAGTCTATGGCTACACCTTC.

The V call is TRBV4-3, the J call TRBJ1-4; 7 bases line up with TRBD1. The junction had 6 bases not matched to a gene; V was cut back by 2 bases and J by 0 bases. Germline CDR1 is LGHNA and CDR2 is YSLEER. This CDR3 is 17 amino acids long. The CDR3 coding sequence is TGCGCCAGCAGCCAAAGGGGGCACGGGACAACTAATGAAAAACTGTTTTTT. This encodes CASSQRGHGTTNEKLFF.

This clone was found a few times. The CDR3 protein is CASSLLGGRIGGEAFF. The CDR3 DNA is TGTGCCAGCAGTTTACTCGGGGGGCGCATCGGGGGTGAAGCTTTCTTT. The chain couples TRBV27 to TRBJ1-1; D perhaps matches TRBD1 (6 bases). Germline loops: CDR1 MNHEY, CDR2 SMNVEV (reference sequence). Trimming removed 2 bases from V and 7 bases from J, with 20 bases in between. The CDR3 sequence is 16 residues long.

V is TRBV4-1 and J is TRBJ1-1; possibly TRBD1 for D (6 bases). There are 15 residues in the CDR3. Trimming pared 0 bases from V and 3 bases from J, leaving 11 bases between. CDR1 MGHRA and CDR2 YSYEKL come from the germline V gene. CDR3 DNA: TGCGCCAGCAGCCAAGACAGGGGACGGTACACTGAAGCTTTCTTT. It yields the protein CASSQDRGRYTEAFF.

The chain has TRBV10-3 and TRBJ2-2, with TRBD2 matching over 8 bases. The V gene's germline CDR1 is ENHRY and CDR2 SYGVKD. The CDR3 is 15 amino acids. V shed 5 bases and J 6 bases; nucleotides not matched to a gene: 8. The CDR3 protein is CAISPSGLSPGELFF. The DNA for the CDR3 is TGTGCCATCAGTCCTAGCGGGTTATCGCCCGGGGAGCTGTTTTTT.

This chain joins TRBV12-3 or TRBV12-4 and TRBJ1-2; TRBD1 aligns across 7 bases. Trimming cost V 6 bases and J 10 bases; bases outside gene matches: 8. CDR3 length equals 12 residues. Here the CDR3 reads CASSLQGNDYTF. CDR3 sequence (DNA): TGTGCCAGCAGCCTACAGGGGAATGACTACACCTTC.

The chain uses TRBV12-3 or TRBV12-4 and TRBJ2-4; TRBD1 matches at 8 bases. The V segment lost 6 bases and the J segment 7 bases; nucleotides outside the gene matches: 5. This CDR3 is 13 amino acids long. The CDR3 DNA is TGTGCCAGCAGGATGGACAGGGACAACATTCAGTACTTC. Amino acid sequence: CASRMDRDNIQYF.

The rearrangement links TRBV9 to TRBJ1-6; tentatively, D is TRBD1 (5 bases). Trimming shortened V by 1 base and J by 7 bases, and 9 bases separated the two germline ends. Germline V gives CDR1 SGDLS, CDR2 YYNGEE. This CDR3 has 14 residues. The CDR3 DNA reads as TGTGCCAGCAGCGTAAGACAGCAGAATTCACCCCTCCACTTT. Translation: CASSVRQQNSPLHF. The full variable domain, rest sourced from reference TRBV9 and TRBJ1-6, is DSGVTQTPKHLITATGQRVTLRCSPRSGDLSVYWYQQSLDQGLQFLIQYYNGEERAKGNILERFSAQQFPDLHSELNLSSLELGDSALYFCASSVRQQNSPLHFGNGTRLTVT.

The rearrangement uses TRBV2 and TRBJ1-5; D is ambiguous. Trimming took off 7 bases at V and 3 bases at J, with 16 bases between the two ends. The germline V gene has CDR1 SNHLY and CDR2 FYNNEI. The CDR3 contains 15 residues. The chain's CDR3 is CASNGGGRSNQPQHF. CDR3 DNA: TGTGCCAGCAACGGAGGAGGAAGGTCCAATCAGCCCCAGCATTTT. The full variable domain, its missing parts supplied by reference TRBV2 and TRBJ1-5, is EPEVTQTPSHQVTQMGQEVILRCVPISNHLYFYWYRQILGQKVEFLVSFYNNEISEKSEIFDDQFSVERPDGSNFTLKIRSTKLEDSAMYFCASNGGGRSNQPQHFGDGTRLSIL.

The table lists this clone with a count of one. The chain carries TRBV18 and TRBJ2-1; 8 bases map to TRBD1. The V gene end was trimmed by 1 base and the J gene end by 6 bases; junction bases not matched to a gene: 5. There are 15 residues in the CDR3. Germline-derived CDR1 and CDR2 are KGHSH and LQKENI. The DNA for the CDR3 is TGTGCCAGCTCACCACGTCAGGGGGCTTCCAATGAGCAGTTCTTC. Amino acid sequence: CASSPRQGASNEQFF.

This chain joins TRBV12-3 or TRBV12-4 and TRBJ1-1; D is possibly TRBD1 (5 bases). Trimming removed 7 bases at V and 6 bases at J, with 9 bases between. This CDR3 has 11 residues. The CDR3 sequence is CASNQGAEAFF. CDR3 DNA: TGTGCCAGCAATCAGGGTGCTGAAGCTTTCTTT.